This TCR beta chain came from a study of regulatory T cells in long-lasting Graves disease. CDR1 and CDR2 from the germline V gene are LNHDA and SQIVND (reference sequence). Deletions cut 3 bases from V and 0 bases from J, with 13 bases between. The CDR3 is 16 amino acids. A word on this clonotype: What it binds is unknown.

Time point indicated: newly diagnosed GD, antithyroid drugs for less than 3 months. There was RNA extracted from PBMCs, and the TCR library was made from it. EDTA tubes received 9 to 10 milliliters of collected peripheral blood. Whole-study findings and limits: Persistent disease was associated with favored TRBV28 usage and with favored use of TRBJ1-2 and TRBJ2-5. Owing to a sample size that was small, accuracy may have been reduced.

Library construction for TCR beta used iRepertoire HTBI primers and Arm-PCR of CDR3 regions. TCRdb recomputed calls from the multiplex PCR reads with MiXCR, one row per CDR3 protein. The sample yields 550,000 to 700,000 distinct CDR3 sequences, roughly 15% seen once. These same records also appear under a second study, on T cells in Graves' hyperthyroidism and ophthalmopathy.

The specimen comprised peripheral blood mononuclear cells (PBMCs), sampled at new diagnosis, from a patient treated with antithyroid drugs. This TCR was recovered from a man younger than 35 with Graves disease. The rearrangement joins TRBV19 to TRBJ2-3; the D is unclear. CDR3 sequence: CASSIIGTASTDTQYF. CDR3 DNA: TGTGCCAGTAGTATCATTGGTACCGCTAGCACAGATACGCAGTATTTT.